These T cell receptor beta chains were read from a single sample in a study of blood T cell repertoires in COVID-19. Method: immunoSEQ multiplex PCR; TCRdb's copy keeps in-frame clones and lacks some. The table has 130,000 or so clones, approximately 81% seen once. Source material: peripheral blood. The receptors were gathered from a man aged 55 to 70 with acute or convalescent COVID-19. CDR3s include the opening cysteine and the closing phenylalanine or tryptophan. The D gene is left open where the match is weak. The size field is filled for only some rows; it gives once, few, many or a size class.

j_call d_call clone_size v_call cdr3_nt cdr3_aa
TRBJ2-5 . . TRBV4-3 TGCGCCAGCAGCCCAAGGGGTCACCCCCAAGAGACCCAGTACTTC CASSPRGHPQETQYF
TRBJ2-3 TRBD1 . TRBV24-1 TGTGCCACCAGTGATTGGACAGGGTCCACAGATACGCAGTATTTT CATSDWTGSTDTQYF
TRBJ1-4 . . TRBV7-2 TGTGCCAGCAGCTCAGGACAGTCCGGGCGGGAAAAACTGTTTTTT CASSSGQSGREKLFF
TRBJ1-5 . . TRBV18 TGTGCCAGCTCCCTTGAGGAGAACAATCAGCCCCAGCATTTT CASSLEENNQPQHF
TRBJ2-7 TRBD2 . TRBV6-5 TGTGCCAGCAGTTACTCGGAGCGGGGATTGGACGAGCAGTACTTC CASSYSERGLDEQYF
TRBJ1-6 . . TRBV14 TGTGCCAGCAGCCAAGAAGAGTTATGGTCACCCCTCCACTTT CASSQEELWSPLHF
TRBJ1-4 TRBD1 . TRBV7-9 TGTGCCAGCAGCCTCACAGGGGCAACTAATGAAAAACTGTTTTTT CASSLTGATNEKLFF
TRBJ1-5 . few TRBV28 TGTGCCAGCAGTTCCCGGGGGGGCTGGAGCAATCAGCCCCAGCATTTT CASSSRGGWSNQPQHF
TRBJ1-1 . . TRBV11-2 TGTGCCAGCAGCCCTACCTTAGGGCAGGGAAGGACTGAAGCTTTCTTT CASSPTLGQGRTEAFF
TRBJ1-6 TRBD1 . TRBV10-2 TGCGCCAGCAGTCCCCGGACAGGAATCAATTCACCCCTCCACTTT CASSPRTGINSPLHF
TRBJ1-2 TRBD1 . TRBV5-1 TGCGCCAGCAGCTTCGGGACAGGCGCGGGGGAAAGTGGCTACACCTTC CASSFGTGAGESGYTF
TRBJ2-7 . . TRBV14 TGTGCCAGCAGCCTCGCCTACGAGCAGTACTTC CASSLAYEQYF
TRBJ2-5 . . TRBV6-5 TGTGCCAGCAGTTACCCTCCCGGAGAGACCCAGTACTTC CASSYPPGETQYF
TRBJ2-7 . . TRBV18 TGTGCCAGCTCGCCACTATCCCAGGGCTACGAGCAGTACTTC CASSPLSQGYEQYF
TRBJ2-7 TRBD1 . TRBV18 TGTGCCAGCTCATTCAGGGGGCTTTCCTACGAGCAGTACTTC CASSFRGLSYEQYF
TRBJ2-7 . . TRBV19 TGTGCCAGTAGTATGCGGCGGGGTAGCTCCTACGAGCAGTACTTC CASSMRRGSSYEQYF
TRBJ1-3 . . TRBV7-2 TGTGCCAGCAGACTAACCCCGGGTGGAAACACCATATATTTT CASRLTPGGNTIYF
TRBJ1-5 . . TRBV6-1 TGTGCCAGCAGTGGAGGGGAGGGAGGGGGCAATCAGCCCCAGCATTTT CASSGGEGGGNQPQHF
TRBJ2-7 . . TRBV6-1 TGTGCCAGCAGTGAGAACAGAAAACCCTACGAGCAGTACTTC CASSENRKPYEQYF
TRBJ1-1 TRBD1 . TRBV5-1 TGCGCCAGCAGCCCCGGACAGGGAGGTTCGCAGGCTTTCTTT CASSPGQGGSQAFF
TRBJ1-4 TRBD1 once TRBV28 TGTGCCAGCAGTACCGTGCAGGGGGTAAGGGAAAAACTGTTTTTT CASSTVQGVREKLFF
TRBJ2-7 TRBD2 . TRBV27 TGTGCCAGCAGTCTGGGACTAGCGGGCTACGAGCAGTACTTC CASSLGLAGYEQYF